This T cell receptor (beta chain) was obtained from a study of a mutant IDH1 vaccine in newly diagnosed glioma. About the research overall: Either 4-6 weeks after radiotherapy alone or alongside temozolomide, vaccination was begun. Treated patients had a mean age of roughly 39 years and a roughly 62% male, about 38% female split. Previous care, which was radiotherapy, temozolomide, or both, most often involved both.

As concerns this clone: The target antigen is unknown.

Time point meaning: week 5, during vaccination. What each vaccine dose contained was 300 ug of mutant IDH1 20-mer peptide, accompanied by topical imiquimod. Study-level results: Pseudoprogression appeared independent of alterations in top peripheral clonotypes.

Method: immunoSEQ multiplex PCR; TCRdb's copy keeps in-frame clones and lacks some. The data contain approximately 51,000 clones, roughly 73% of them singletons. The V and J ends lost 5 bases and 1 base, in that order; junction bases with no gene match: 8. The CDR3 has 16 residues. Per the germline V gene, CDR1 is SGHTA and CDR2 is FQGNSA. This TCR derives from a woman in her forties with glioma. This specimen was PBMCs, taken from a glioma patient whose treatment included an IDH1 peptide vaccine. The gene calls are TRBV7-2 and TRBJ2-5, with TRBD2 identical over 9 bases. In nucleotides, the CDR3 is TGTGCCAGCAGCCCCCCCCAGCGGGGGGCCCAAGAGACCCAGTACTTC. This gives the protein CASSPPQRGAQETQYF.